Each of the 30 T cell receptor beta chains below was sequenced from the same sample in a study of blood T cells in healthy people across ages. A second PCR, run for about 7 to 11 cycles, used a sample-barcoded 5' primer plus a J-beta primer mix. MiXCR was run by TCRdb on the 5' RACE reads, yielding one entry per CDR3 protein. The data show approximately 1.5 million distinct CDR3 sequences, about 42% seen once. Sample: blood. The receptors derive from a woman aged 18 to 35 in good health.

This clonotype was detected only once. The chain recombines TRBV7-2 with TRBJ2-5; 12 nucleotides line up with TRBD1. The junction had 12 bases not matched to a gene; V was cut back by 5 bases and J by 11 bases. CDR3 size: 15 residues. Per the germline V gene, CDR1 is SGHTA and CDR2 is FQGNSA. As DNA, the CDR3 is TGTGCCAGCAGCGCGGGACAGGGGGCTTACAATGAGCAGTACTTC. Protein product: CASSAGQGAYNEQYF.

The CDR3 DNA sequence: TGTGCCAGCACCGGGCGTATCAACACCGGGGAGCTGTTTTTT. This encodes CASTGRINTGELFF. The rearrangement joins TRBV28 to TRBJ2-2; D ambiguous. CDR3 length equals 14 residues. V lost 7 bases, J lost 2 bases, and 11 bases lay in between. CDR1 is MDHEN, CDR2 SYDVKM, per germline.

This clonotype has only a few counts. The chain employs TRBV12-3 or TRBV12-4 and TRBJ1-2; 10 positions match TRBD1. The CDR3 loop spans 13 amino acids. V shed 6 bases and J 8 bases; nucleotides not matched to a gene: 6. This chain's CDR3 is CASRRDRGGGYTF. DNA of the CDR3: TGTGCCAGCAGACGGGACAGGGGAGGCGGCTACACCTTC.

This chain uses TRBV12-3 or TRBV12-4 with TRBJ1-5; maybe TRBD1 (6 bases). There are 17 residues in the CDR3. The V end lost 3 bases, the J end lost 0 bases, and 15 bases lay between the germline ends. This chain's CDR3 is CASSLLTGYYSNQPQHF. The CDR3 DNA sequence: TGTGCCAGCAGTTTGCTGACAGGTTACTATAGCAATCAGCCCCAGCATTTT.

The table lists this clonotype with many counts. V and J are TRBV20-1 and TRBJ2-3, with D perhaps TRBD2 (6 bases). Germline V gene lookup returns CDR1 DFQATT and CDR2 SNEGSKA (reference sequence). The CDR3 spans 13 residues. V dropped 5 bases and J dropped 2 bases, with 11 bases sitting between them. CDR3: CSADRDSTDTQYF. The CDR3 DNA sequence: TGCAGTGCTGATCGGGACTCCACAGATACGCAGTATTTT.

Note on this clonotype: It may be a read error: a sequence one base away is much more abundant. The rearrangement uses TRBV12-3 or TRBV12-4 and TRBJ2-1; 9 nucleotides line up with TRBD2. The J call is doubtful: the DNA matches TRBJ2-7 better. The CDR3 has 16 amino acids. CDR3 sequence: CASSLGRGGSYNEQYF. CDR3 DNA: TGTGCCAGCAGTTTGGGGCGGGGGGGCTCCTACAATGAGCAGTACTTC.

The V call is TRBV28, the J call TRBJ2-1, with TRBD1 as a possible D gene (6 bases). The CDR3 covers 15 residues. Per germline, CDR1 MDHEN and CDR2 SYDVKM. With 3 bases removed from V and 3 bases from J, the gap between germline ends came to 12 bases. The CDR3 DNA sequence: TGTGCCAGCAGTTTGGGGGCAATTGGCTACAATGAGCAGTTCTTC. This gives the protein CASSLGAIGYNEQFF.

The gene calls are TRBV20-1 and TRBJ1-4; tentative D call: TRBD1 (5 bases). The germline gives CDR1 DFQATT, CDR2 SNEGSKA (reference sequence). The CDR3 is made up of 14 amino acids. V shed 3 bases and J shed 1 base, with 9 bases lying between them. CDR3 nucleotides: TGCAGTGCTAGTAGGGGAGTAACTAATGAAAAACTGTTTTTT. As protein: CSASRGVTNEKLFF.

CDR3 sequence reads: CSVQAAWETQYF. CDR3 DNA: TGCAGCGTTCAGGCTGCGTGGGAGACCCAGTACTTC. The chain employs TRBV29-1 and TRBJ2-5; D gene ambiguous. The germline V gene encodes CDR1 SQVTM and CDR2 ANQGSEA. The CDR3 totals 12 residues. Trimming shortened V by 5 bases and J by 5 bases, and 12 bases separated the two germline ends.

This clonotype has only a few counts. This rearrangement joins TRBV5-6 to TRBJ1-4; unclear D gene. Trimming pared 0 bases from V and 8 bases from J, leaving 11 bases between. Germline CDR1 is SGHDT and CDR2 is YYEEEE. The CDR3 covers 14 residues. CDR3 bases: TGTGCCAGCAGCTTGGAGCAGAGCATGGAAAAACTGTTTTTT. The encoded protein is CASSLEQSMEKLFF.

The chain recombines TRBV2 with TRBJ2-3; D is unclear. The germline V gene has CDR1 SNHLY and CDR2 FYNNEI. The CDR3 covers 12 residues. V lost 6 bases and J lost 4, with 8 bases in between. For the CDR3, the DNA is TGTGCCAGCAGAACAGACGCAGATACGCAGTATTTT. It translates to CASRTDADTQYF.

There are a few counts of this clonotype. A much larger clone is a single base away; this may be a read error. This chain joins TRBV11-2 and TRBJ2-3; D is tentatively TRBD1 or TRBD2 (5 bases each). Trimming removed 3 bases at V and 2 bases at J, with 12 bases between. Germline-derived CDR1 and CDR2 are SGHAT and FQNNGV. The CDR3 has 15 residues. Written as DNA, the CDR3 is TGTGCCAGCAGCTTTGCCGGGACCCACACAGATACGCAGTATTTT. It specifies CASSFAGTHTDTQYF.

The rearrangement links TRBV5-1 to TRBJ2-3; the match to TRBD2 covers 7 bases. With V trimmed by 1 base and J by 3 bases, 5 bases remained unmatched. CDR3 length: 15 residues. Germline lookup yields CDR1 SGHRS and CDR2 YFSETQ. CDR3 nucleotide sequence: TGCGCCAGCAGCTTGTTGGGGAGGGTAACAGATACGCAGTATTTT. Translation gives CASSLLGRVTDTQYF. The full variable domain, with the rest looked up from reference TRBV5-1 and TRBJ2-3, is KAGVTQTPRYLIKTRGQQVTLSCSPISGHRSVSWYQQTPGQGLQFLFEYFSETQRNKGNFPGRFSGRQFSNSRSEMNVSTLELGDSALYLCASSLLGRVTDTQYFGPGTRLTVL.

This chain links TRBV28 with TRBJ1-1; D perhaps matches TRBD1 (5 bases). This CDR3 spans 15 amino acids. V lost 7 bases and J 6 bases, leaving 21 bases between the germline ends. Germline V gives CDR1 MDHEN, CDR2 SYDVKM. CDR3 DNA: TGTGCCAGCACCGATCTGGCAGGGCAACGCTCTGAAGCTTTCTTT. Amino acids: CASTDLAGQRSEAFF.

This clonotype was picked up a small number of times. The chain has TRBV6-5 and TRBJ2-1; D remains ambiguous. Germline loops: CDR1 MNHEY, CDR2 SVGAGI. The CDR3 runs 16 residues. V was trimmed by 4 bases and J by 0 bases, leaving 13 bases between them. CDR3 in amino acids: CASSWRPLSSYNEQFF. The CDR3 DNA reads as TGTGCCAGCAGTTGGCGACCGTTGAGCTCCTACAATGAGCAGTTCTTC.

The table lists this clonotype with a few counts. The chain employs TRBV7-6 and TRBJ2-5, with 8 bases that match TRBD2. The CDR3 contains 15 residues. With 2 bases clipped from V and 1 base from J, the junction kept 3 bases outside the gene matches. In germline, CDR1 is SGHVS, CDR2 FNYEAQ. The CDR3 nucleotides read TGTGCCAGCAGCTTACAGCGGGGGTTCCAAGAGACCCAGTACTTC. It yields the protein CASSLQRGFQETQYF.

This clonotype was seen a handful of times. The gene calls are TRBV25-1 and TRBJ2-7; TRBD2 aligns across 13 bases. Germline V gene lookup returns CDR1 MGHDK and CDR2 SYGVNS. J was trimmed by 5 bases and V by 2 bases; bases with no gene match: 15. CDR3 length equals 19 residues. The CDR3 reads CASSEPRTSGSSGGNEQYF. CDR3 DNA: TGTGCCAGCAGTGAACCCCGGACTAGCGGGAGCTCGGGGGGGAACGAGCAGTACTTC.

This clonotype was detected only a few times. The chain joins TRBV6-2 or TRBV6-3 to TRBJ2-7; 8 bases are a match to TRBD2. CDR1 MNHEY and CDR2 SVGEGT come from the germline V gene. The CDR3 consists of 14 residues. After removal of 6 bases from V and 3 bases from J, the junction contained 7 bases not matched to a gene. The CDR3 protein is CASRISGIFYEQYF. In nucleotides, the CDR3 is TGTGCCAGCAGGATTAGCGGGATATTCTACGAGCAGTACTTC.

This clonotype was seen more than once but under ten times. The gene calls are TRBV20-1 and TRBJ2-1; the match to TRBD2 covers 9 bases. J gave up 12 bases and V 4 bases, and 19 bases lay outside the gene matches. The V gene's germline CDR1 is DFQATT and CDR2 SNEGSKA (reference sequence). The CDR3 has 16 amino acids. The CDR3 region is CSATVASGTSSWGQFF. The CDR3 nucleotides are TGCAGTGCTACGGTGGCTAGCGGGACGAGCTCCTGGGGGCAGTTCTTC.

The chain couples TRBV3-1 to TRBJ2-5, with D possibly matching TRBD2 (5 bases). Germline CDR1 and CDR2: LGHDT and YNNKEL (reference sequence). The CDR3 is 14 residues long. The V end was cut by 1 base, the J end by 11 bases, with 17 bases between. CDR3 DNA sequence: TGTGCCAGCAGCCAAGGAGGCGGTGCGAGGGAGCAGTACTTC. The encoded protein is CASSQGGGAREQYF.

This chain connects TRBV20-1 to TRBJ2-1; perhaps TRBD2 as D (6 bases). The CDR3 totals 15 residues. V was trimmed by 2 bases and J by 1 base, leaving 12 bases between them. Germline values: CDR1 DFQATT, CDR2 SNEGSKA (reference sequence). The CDR3 sequence: CSARIGGDSYNEQFF. In DNA form, the CDR3 reads TGCAGTGCTAGAATCGGCGGGGATTCCTACAATGAGCAGTTCTTC.

A note on this clonotype: An end of the junction does not agree with germline; a read error may underlie this. This rearrangement joins TRBV6-5 to TRBJ2-1; 10 nucleotides align to TRBD1. Germline V lookup: CDR1 MNHEY, CDR2 SVGAGI. CDR3 size: 15 residues. CDR3 region: CASSFDRGLGNGQFF. Here the CDR3 DNA reads TGTGCCAGCAGTTTCGACAGGGGGCTCGGAAATGGGCAGTTCTTC.

The rearrangement links TRBV3-1 to TRBJ2-5, with a tentative D call TRBD2 (6 bases). The CDR3 has 15 residues. The germline gives CDR1 LGHDT, CDR2 YNNKEL (reference sequence). The V end was cut by 4 bases, the J end by 5 bases, with 17 bases between. CDR3 loop: CASSPPSGEWETQYF. The CDR3 DNA reads TGTGCCAGCAGCCCCCCGTCGGGGGAGTGGGAGACCCAGTACTTC.

V gene TRBV6-1 combines with J gene TRBJ2-3; D gene unclear. With 6 bases removed from V and 3 bases from J, the gap between germline ends came to 13 bases. The germline gives CDR1 MNHNS, CDR2 SASEGT. The CDR3 is 14 residues long. In DNA, the CDR3 is TGTGCCAGCAGGATAGGTCAAGGGACAGATACGCAGTATTTT. Amino acid sequence: CASRIGQGTDTQYF.

This clonotype was seen many times. V gene TRBV7-2 combines with J gene TRBJ2-4, with D possibly matching TRBD1 (5 bases). The germline V and J ends were trimmed by 3 bases and 0 bases, with 6 bases remaining between them. The CDR3 contains 14 residues. CDR1 and CDR2 from the germline V gene are SGHTA and FQGNSA. The CDR3: CASSLDIAKNIQYF. DNA for the CDR3: TGTGCCAGCAGCTTGGACATAGCCAAAAACATTCAGTACTTC.

This clonotype was counted a few times. The chain couples TRBV5-1 to TRBJ2-3; 7 nucleotides agree with TRBD1. The germline gives CDR1 SGHRS, CDR2 YFSETQ. The V segment lost 0 bases and the J segment 6 bases; nucleotides outside the gene matches: 7. The length of the CDR3 is 15 residues. The CDR3 DNA sequence: TGCGCCAGCAGCTTGGTCATAGGGGGCATGGATACGCAGTATTTT. Its protein is CASSLVIGGMDTQYF.

This rearrangement joins TRBV5-1 to TRBJ2-3, with D possibly TRBD2 on 6 matching bases. This CDR3 is 13 amino acids long. Germline V gene data show CDR1 as SGHRS and CDR2 as YFSETQ. V lost 4 bases and J 6 bases, leaving 12 bases between the germline ends. The CDR3 region is CASSHPGGDTQYF. The CDR3 nucleotides read TGCGCCAGCAGCCACCCCGGGGGTGATACGCAGTATTTT.

The chain uses TRBV20-1 and TRBJ2-5, with D uncertain. Germline V CDR1 and CDR2: DFQATT, SNEGSKA (reference sequence). Trimming took off 4 bases at V and 3 bases at J, with 9 bases between the two ends. The CDR3 is 12 amino acids. The CDR3 spells CSATRPEETQYF. The CDR3 DNA reads TGCAGTGCTACTAGACCCGAAGAGACCCAGTACTTC.

V gene TRBV29-1 combines with J gene TRBJ2-7; a weak D match, TRBD2 (5 bases). Germline assignment: CDR1 SQVTM and CDR2 ANQGSEA. The CDR3 totals 13 residues. The V and J ends lost 5 bases and 6 bases respectively, with 17 bases between them. Here the CDR3 reads CSVSPGKRSEQYF. The CDR3 coding sequence is TGCAGCGTTTCCCCGGGAAAAAGGAGCGAGCAGTACTTC.

This rearrangement joins TRBV9 to TRBJ2-7, with D uncertain. The CDR3 contains 13 residues. CDR1 and CDR2 from the germline V gene are SGDLS and YYNGEE. The V end lost 3 bases, the J end lost 3 bases, and 10 bases lay between the germline ends. DNA for the CDR3: TGTGCCAGCAGCGGGCCGAACAGCTACGAGCAGTACTTC. This gives the protein CASSGPNSYEQYF.